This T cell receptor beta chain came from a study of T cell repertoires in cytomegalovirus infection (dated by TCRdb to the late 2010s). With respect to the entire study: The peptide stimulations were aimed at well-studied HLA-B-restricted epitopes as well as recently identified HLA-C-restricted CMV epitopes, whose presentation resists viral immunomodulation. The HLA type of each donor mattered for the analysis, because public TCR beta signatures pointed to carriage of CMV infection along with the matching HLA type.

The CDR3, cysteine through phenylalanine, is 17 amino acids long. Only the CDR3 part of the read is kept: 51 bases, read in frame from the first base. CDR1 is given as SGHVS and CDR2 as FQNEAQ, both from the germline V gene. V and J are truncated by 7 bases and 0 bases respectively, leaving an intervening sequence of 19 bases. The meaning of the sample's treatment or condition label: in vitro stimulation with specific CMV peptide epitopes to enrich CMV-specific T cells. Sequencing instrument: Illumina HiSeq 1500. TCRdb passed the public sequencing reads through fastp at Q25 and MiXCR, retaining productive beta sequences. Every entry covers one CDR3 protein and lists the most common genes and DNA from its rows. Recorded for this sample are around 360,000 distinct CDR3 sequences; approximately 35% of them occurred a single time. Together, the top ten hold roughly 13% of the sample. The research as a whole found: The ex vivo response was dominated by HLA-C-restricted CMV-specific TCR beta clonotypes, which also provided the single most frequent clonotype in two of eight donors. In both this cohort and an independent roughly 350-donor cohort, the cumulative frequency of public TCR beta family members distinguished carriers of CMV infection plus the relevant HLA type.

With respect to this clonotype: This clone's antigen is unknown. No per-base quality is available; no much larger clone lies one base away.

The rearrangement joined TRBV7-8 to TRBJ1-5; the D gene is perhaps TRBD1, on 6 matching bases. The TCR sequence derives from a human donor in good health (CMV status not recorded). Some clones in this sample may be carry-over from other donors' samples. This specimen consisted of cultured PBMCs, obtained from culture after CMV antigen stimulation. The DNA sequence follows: TGTGCCAGCACTATAGACAGGAGCCTCAATAGCAATCAGCCCCAGCATTTT. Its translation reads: CASTIDRSLNSNQPQHF.